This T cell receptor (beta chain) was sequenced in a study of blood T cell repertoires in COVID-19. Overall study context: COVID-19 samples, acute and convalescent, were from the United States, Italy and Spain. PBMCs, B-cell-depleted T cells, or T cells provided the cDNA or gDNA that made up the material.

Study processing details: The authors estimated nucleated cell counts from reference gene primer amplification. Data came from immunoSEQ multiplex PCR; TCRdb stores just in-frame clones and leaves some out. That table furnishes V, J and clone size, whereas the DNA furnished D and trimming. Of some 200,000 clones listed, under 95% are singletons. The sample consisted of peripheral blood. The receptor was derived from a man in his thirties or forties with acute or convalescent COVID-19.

This CDR3 is CASSQGASQDTQYF. CDR3 bases: TGTGCCAGCAGCCAAGGGGCCAGCCAGGATACGCAGTATTTT. The V gene is TRBV3-1 (or the pseudogene TRBV3-2), the J gene TRBJ2-3, with D unclear. V was clipped by 1 base and J by 6 bases, with 11 bases between them. CDR3 length: 14 amino acids. Germline assignment: CDR1 LGHDT and CDR2 YNNKEL (reference sequence).